This T cell receptor beta chain was found in a study of shared clonotypes between healthy human individuals. Study details: Donor composition was a couple of women and a few men, aged 18 to 49.

The repertoire was sequenced with immunoSEQ multiplex PCR; TCRdb's copy has only in-frame clones and lacks some. The data show around 2,000,000 clones, with about 95% seen just once and about 1.1% held by the top ten. Study findings and constraints: Limited genetic and exposure-history diversity came from having few donors. Naive CD4 clonotypes overlapped across a handful of donors at roughly 5.1%.

Terminally differentiated effector memory CD45RA+ cells were excluded by CCR7 positive selection of CD45RO-negative cells. Those who donated were healthy HIV-negative adults, with no recent acute infections or vaccinations reported. Turning to this clone: The antigen is not known. The sample holds other DNA sequences that translate to the same CDR3.

V was shortened by 5 bases and J by 8 bases, with 9 bases between the two germline ends. The CDR3 spans 12 residues. CDR1 is MNHNY, CDR2 SVGAGI, per germline (reference sequence). This receptor was identified in a young man in good health. Sequenced input: naive CD8+ T cells sorted from blood. The chain employs TRBV6-6 and TRBJ1-4; the D gene is possibly TRBD1 (5 bases). In DNA form, the CDR3 reads TGTGCCAGCAGTGGACAAGGGGAAAAACTGTTTTTT. Translated: CASSGQGEKLFF.